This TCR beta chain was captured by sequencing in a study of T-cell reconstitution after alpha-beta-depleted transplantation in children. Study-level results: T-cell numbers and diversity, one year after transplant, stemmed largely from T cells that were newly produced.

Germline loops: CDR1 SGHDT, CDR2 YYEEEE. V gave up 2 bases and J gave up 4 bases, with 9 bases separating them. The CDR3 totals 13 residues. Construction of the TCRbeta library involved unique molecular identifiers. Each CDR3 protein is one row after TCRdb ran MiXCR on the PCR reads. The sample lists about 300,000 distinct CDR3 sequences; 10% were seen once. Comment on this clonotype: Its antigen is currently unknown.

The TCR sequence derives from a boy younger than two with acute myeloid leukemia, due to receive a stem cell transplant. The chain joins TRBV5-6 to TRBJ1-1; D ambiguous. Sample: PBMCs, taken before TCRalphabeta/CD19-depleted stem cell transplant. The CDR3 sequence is CASSFQPGTEAFF. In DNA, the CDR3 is TGTGCCAGCAGCTTCCAACCAGGCACTGAAGCTTTCTTT. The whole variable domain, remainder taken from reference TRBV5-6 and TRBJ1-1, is DAGVTQSPTHLIKTRGQQVTLRCSPKSGHDTVSWYQQALGQGPQFIFQYYEEEERQRGNFPDRFSGHQFPNYSSELNVNALLLGDSALYLCASSFQPGTEAFFGQGTRLTVV.